The 26 T cell receptor beta chains below all came from one sample that was sequenced in a study of shared clonotypes between healthy human individuals. Here immunoSEQ multiplex PCR was the method, and the copy in TCRdb shows in-frame clones only, minus some. The data hold about 1.5 million clones, with about 98% observed a single time. Sequenced: naive CD4+ T cells sorted from blood. Subset in this sample: CD45RA+ positively selected. The receptors here all came from a man aged 30 to 45 in good health.

The chain uses TRBV5-4 and TRBJ1-3; no firm D call. Trimming shortened V by 3 bases and J by 1 base, and 11 bases separated the two germline ends. Looked up from germline, CDR1 is SGHNT and CDR2 is YYREEE (reference sequence). The CDR3 consists of 15 residues. DNA of the CDR3: TGTGCCAGCAGCTCCCCCGGCAGGTCTGGAAACACCATATATTTT. Translating it yields CASSSPGRSGNTIYF.

This clone showed up just a few times. The chain employs TRBV10-3 and TRBJ1-5; no clear D gene. Looked up from germline, CDR1 is ENHRY and CDR2 is SYGVKD. The CDR3 covers 11 residues. Trimming cost V 2 bases and J 6 bases, with 2 bases left between them. CDR3 protein: CAISELQPQHF. The CDR3 DNA sequence: TGTGCCATCAGTGAGCTTCAGCCCCAGCATTTT.

This clone has a single count. The V call is TRBV28, the J call TRBJ1-1, with D hard to call. CDR1 is MDHEN and CDR2 is SYDVKM in the germline V gene. CDR3 size: 14 residues. V dropped 3 bases and J dropped 1 base, with 9 bases sitting between them. CDR3: CASSFPNPNTEAFF. DNA for the CDR3: TGTGCCAGCAGTTTTCCCAATCCGAACACTGAAGCTTTCTTT.

In its sample, this clone was seen once. The chain links TRBV7-9 to TRBJ1-4; D ambiguous. The CDR3 has 15 amino acids. From germline, CDR1 is SEHNR and CDR2 FQNEAQ (reference sequence). With 1 base removed from V and 5 bases from J, the gap between germline ends came to 11 bases. The CDR3 protein is CASSLEGSGNEKLFF. The CDR3 DNA sequence: TGTGCCAGCAGCTTAGAAGGGTCGGGGAATGAAAAACTGTTTTTT.

This chain links TRBV18 with TRBJ1-1, with 7 bases aligning to TRBD1. CDR3 length: 14 amino acids. The germline V gene has CDR1 KGHSH and CDR2 LQKENI. The ends lost 8 bases at V and 5 bases at J; junction bases unmatched: 11. The CDR3 reads CASRQGGTGTEAFF. The CDR3 region has the DNA TGTGCCAGCCGACAGGGTGGGACGGGAACTGAAGCTTTCTTT.

The genes are TRBV6-1 and TRBJ1-3, with D perhaps TRBD1 (5 bases). Per germline, CDR1 MNHNS and CDR2 SASEGT. The CDR3 is 16 amino acids. Trimming cost V 2 bases and J 0 bases, with 11 bases left between them. CDR3: CASSERGAYSGNTIYF. The CDR3 region has the DNA TGTGCCAGCAGTGAACGTGGGGCTTACTCTGGAAACACCATATATTTT.

V and J are TRBV10-2 and TRBJ2-7; D might be TRBD1 (6 bases). This CDR3 has 15 residues. Germline V gene sequence: CDR1 WSHSY, CDR2 SAAADI. The ends were cut back, 7 bases at V and 7 bases at J, with 23 bases in the middle. CDR3 nucleotides: TGCGCCAGCATTAGACCGGAACAGGGCGGGTGGGAGCAGTACTTC. This encodes CASIRPEQGGWEQYF.

The gene calls are TRBV5-6 and TRBJ2-5; TRBD2 is a possible D gene (6 bases). V was pared by 6 bases and J by 5 bases, with 17 bases between. The CDR3 is 14 amino acids. Germline CDR1 is SGHDT and CDR2 is YYEEEE. CDR3 protein: CASINLGSEETQYF. In DNA form, the CDR3 reads TGTGCCAGCATCAACCTCGGGAGTGAGGAGACCCAGTACTTC.

The gene calls are TRBV6-1 and TRBJ2-5; perhaps TRBD1 as D (6 bases). Trimming left V 7 bases short and J 5 bases short, with 17 bases between. The CDR3 runs 14 residues. Germline values: CDR1 MNHNS, CDR2 SASEGT. Here the CDR3 DNA reads TGTGCCAGCACCGAAGGAACAGGGTGGGAGACCCAGTACTTC. As protein: CASTEGTGWETQYF.

The rearrangement links TRBV28 to TRBJ1-1; no firm D call. Between the trimmed V and J ends, which lost 8 bases and 5 bases, there was a span of 12 bases. The CDR3 has 12 amino acids. Germline lookup yields CDR1 MDHEN and CDR2 SYDVKM. The DNA of the CDR3 is TGTGCCAGCTCGACCATTGGGACTGAAGCTTTCTTT. It codes for CASSTIGTEAFF.

This chain uses TRBV29-1 with TRBJ1-2; D might be TRBD1 (6 bases). V gave up 5 bases and J gave up 4 bases, with 14 bases separating them. Germline CDR1 is SQVTM and CDR2 is ANQGSEA. This CDR3 comprises 13 residues. The DNA of the CDR3 is TGCAGCGTTCTCAGGGGCAGGACCTATGGCTACACCTTC. Amino acids: CSVLRGRTYGYTF.

J is TRBJ2-5 and V is TRBV14, with D unclear. This CDR3 is built from 15 residues. V was shortened by 0 bases and J by 4 bases, with 12 bases between the two germline ends. CDR1 is SGHDN and CDR2 is FVKESK in the germline V gene. As DNA, the CDR3 is TGTGCCAGCAGCCAAGATCTCACGACGCGAGAGACCCAGTACTTC. Translating gives CASSQDLTTRETQYF. Drawing the rest from reference TRBV14 and TRBJ2-5, the complete variable domain is EAGVTQFPSHSVIEKGQTVTLRCDPISGHDNLYWYRRVMGKEIKFLLHFVKESKQDESGMPNNRFLAERTGGTYSTLKVQPAELEDSGVYFCASSQDLTTRETQYFGPGTRLLVL.

This clone is a singleton in its sample. The chain recombines TRBV18 with TRBJ1-4; a possible D gene is TRBD1 (6 bases). CDR3 length: 14 residues. Germline loops: CDR1 KGHSH, CDR2 LQKENI. Trimming removed 3 bases from V and 5 bases from J, with 10 bases in between. The CDR3 DNA sequence: TGTGCCAGCTCACCGCCAGGGGCCAATGAAAAACTGTTTTTT. It translates to CASSPPGANEKLFF.

The CDR3 sequence: CASSKDRVERLAGEYEQYF. The CDR3 bases are TGTGCCAGCAGCAAAGACCGAGTGGAAAGACTAGCGGGAGAGTATGAGCAGTACTTC. This sequence joins TRBV21-1 and TRBJ2-7; TRBD2, the table's D call, was not compared with the DNA. TRBV21-1 counts as a pseudogene. The CDR3 length is 19 residues.

This clone was seen once. The chain recombines TRBV7-9 with TRBJ2-1; no reliable D call. The V end was cut by 2 bases, the J end by 10 bases, with 24 bases between. The CDR3 runs 17 residues. The germline CDR1 and CDR2 sequences are SEHNR and FQNEAQ (reference sequence). The CDR3 spells CASSLSLEDLGTREQFF. DNA of the CDR3: TGTGCCAGCAGCTTATCCCTAGAGGACCTCGGTACAAGGGAGCAGTTCTTC.

As concerns this clone: This same CDR3 is encoded by further DNA sequences in the sample. This chain joins TRBV2 and TRBJ1-4, with D tentatively TRBD1 (5 bases). Germline loops: CDR1 SNHLY, CDR2 FYNNEI. The CDR3 sequence is 13 residues long. V was trimmed by 7 bases and J by 5 bases, leaving 11 bases between them. The CDR3 DNA is TGTGCCAGCACCGGGACGGGAAATGAAAAACTGTTTTTT. Amino acids: CASTGTGNEKLFF.

The chain recombines TRBV6-4 with TRBJ2-2; a possible D gene is TRBD2 (6 bases). CDR3 length: 13 amino acids. Trimming stripped 6 bases from V and 6 bases from J, with 11 bases between. CDR1 MRHNA and CDR2 SNTAGT come from the germline V gene. CDR3 sequence (DNA): TGTGCCAGCAGGCCAACGGGAGCCGGGGAGCTGTTTTTT. Encoded protein: CASRPTGAGELFF.

This chain connects TRBV19 to TRBJ2-7, with D possibly TRBD1 on 5 matching bases. V was pared by 3 bases and J by 6 bases, with 15 bases between. This CDR3 spans 14 amino acids. Germline V gene sequence: CDR1 LNHDA, CDR2 SQIVND (reference sequence). The CDR3 loop is CASSIFGRVGEQYF. The CDR3 DNA reads TGTGCCAGTAGTATTTTTGGCAGGGTCGGCGAGCAGTACTTC.

Points on this clone: Other DNA variants within this sample encode the same CDR3. The V call is TRBV30, the J call TRBJ1-5; D is uncertain. Germline CDR1 reads GTSNPN; CDR2 reads SVGIG (reference sequence). The CDR3 spans 13 residues. V was clipped by 0 bases and J by 2 bases, with 5 bases between them. The CDR3 DNA is TGTGCCTGGAGTGTACGTGGCAATCAGCCCCAGCATTTT. Protein: CAWSVRGNQPQHF.

This chain connects TRBV6-5 to TRBJ1-2; D remains unclear. CDR1 and CDR2 (germline): MNHEY, SVGAGI. This CDR3 region has 11 residues. V gave up 2 bases and J gave up 6 bases, with 4 bases separating them. The CDR3 sequence: CASSYQNGYTF. DNA for the CDR3: TGTGCCAGCAGTTACCAAAATGGCTACACCTTC.

The chain combines TRBV27 with TRBJ2-7; D gene unclear. Germline V CDR1 and CDR2: MNHEY, SMNVEV (reference sequence). V dropped 10 bases and J dropped 4 bases, with 8 bases sitting between them. The CDR3 is made up of 10 amino acids. CDR3 sequence reads: CATFPYEQYF. The CDR3 DNA follows: TGTGCCACCTTCCCTTACGAGCAGTACTTC.

CDR3 coding DNA: TGTGCCAGCAGTGGAAACAGGGTGTACACAGATACGCAGTATTTT. It specifies CASSGNRVYTDTQYF. The gene calls are TRBV6-1 and TRBJ2-3, with D possibly TRBD1 on 6 matching bases. The germline gives CDR1 MNHNS, CDR2 SASEGT. The CDR3 contains 15 residues. V dropped 4 bases and J dropped 2 bases, with 13 bases sitting between them.

V and J are TRBV5-4 and TRBJ2-1, with 10 bases aligning to TRBD2. The CDR3 is 17 amino acids. CDR1 and CDR2 (germline): SGHNT, YYREEE (reference sequence). The V segment lost 4 bases and the J segment 4 bases; nucleotides outside the gene matches: 11. CDR3 sequence: CASSPKTLAGAYNEQFF. DNA of the CDR3: TGTGCCAGCAGCCCTAAAACTCTAGCGGGAGCGTACAATGAGCAGTTCTTC.

The CDR3 sequence is CASSQAPVNSGNTIYF. The DNA of the CDR3 is TGCGCCAGCAGCCAAGCCCCAGTAAACTCTGGAAACACCATATATTTT. The V and J genes are TRBV4-3 and TRBJ1-3; no reliable D call. The V gene's germline CDR1 is LGHNA and CDR2 YSLEER. V lost 1 base and J lost 0, with 10 bases in between. The CDR3 loop spans 16 amino acids.

The rearrangement uses TRBV7-2 and TRBJ2-3; D remains ambiguous. Trimming cost V 1 base and J 10 bases, with 18 bases left between them. The CDR3 has 15 amino acids. Germline CDR1 SGHTA, CDR2 FQGNSA. The DNA of the CDR3 is TGTGCCAGCAGCTTAGTGGGGTGGGATATTTCCCCGCAGTATTTT. Amino acid sequence: CASSLVGWDISPQYF.

V is TRBV29-1 and J is TRBJ1-1; D may be TRBD1 (5 bases). Germline lookup yields CDR1 SQVTM and CDR2 ANQGSEA. This CDR3 has 13 amino acids. The V end was cut by 3 bases, the J end by 0 bases, with 8 bases between. The CDR3 sequence: CSVDGALNTEAFF. The CDR3 coding sequence is TGCAGCGTTGACGGGGCCTTGAACACTGAAGCTTTCTTT.